Each of the 23 T cell receptor beta chains below was sequenced from the same sample in a study of T cell responses to AZD1222 COVID-19 vaccine. TCRdb keeps only in-frame clones here, not all; method: immunoSEQ multiplex PCR. The data show about 180,000 clones, around nine tenths seen once. Sample: peripheral blood, taken on day 0 of AZD1222 vaccination. The receptor source for this set is an adult in good health.

On this clone: One end of the junction does not line up with germline, which may come from a read error. This rearrangement joins TRBV2 to TRBJ1-1, with D uncertain. Per the germline V gene, CDR1 is SNHLY and CDR2 is FYNNEI. CDR3 length: 11 amino acids. The CDR3 loop is CGYVRNAEAFF. CDR3 DNA sequence: TGTGGGTATGTCAGGAACGCTGAAGCTTTCTTT.

This chain joins TRBV9 and TRBJ2-7; D possibly uses TRBD1 or TRBD2 (5 bases each). Germline-derived CDR1 and CDR2 are SGDLS and YYNGEE. CDR3 length equals 15 residues. V lost 2 bases and J lost 0, with 12 bases in between. The CDR3 protein is CASSVGPRSSYEQYF. CDR3 DNA sequence: TGTGCCAGCAGCGTGGGACCGAGGAGCTCCTACGAGCAGTACTTC.

The CDR3 protein is CATSRDPLAGETGELFF. The CDR3 nucleotides are TGTGCCACCAGCAGAGATCCTCTAGCGGGAGAGACCGGGGAGCTGTTTTTT. This chain links TRBV15 with TRBJ2-2, with TRBD2 identical over 10 bases. Germline CDR1 reads LNHNV; CDR2 reads YYDKDF (reference sequence). The CDR3 runs 17 residues. V trimming: 0 bases; J trimming: 5 bases; junction bases outside the gene matches: 6.

The chain combines TRBV29-1 with TRBJ1-2; possible D gene TRBD1, 5 bases. The CDR3 extends over 12 amino acids. Germline CDR1 reads SQVTM; CDR2 reads ANQGSEA. V lost 0 bases and J 8 bases, leaving 10 bases between the germline ends. DNA of the CDR3: TGCAGCGTTGAAGATCGGGGGTCGGGCTACACCTTC. It yields the protein CSVEDRGSGYTF.

The chain has TRBV14 and TRBJ1-2; D is undetermined. The CDR3 length is 13 residues. Trimming cost V 1 base and J 5 bases, with 8 bases left between them. CDR1 and CDR2 from the germline V gene are SGHDN and FVKESK. This CDR3 reads CASSQARYYGYTF. As DNA, the CDR3 is TGTGCCAGCAGCCAAGCCCGGTATTATGGCTACACCTTC.

This rearrangement joins TRBV3-1 (or the pseudogene TRBV3-2) to TRBJ2-3; the D is unclear. Germline values: CDR1 LGHDT, CDR2 YNNKEL (reference sequence). This CDR3 has 12 residues. Trimming left V 1 base short and J 5 bases short, with 4 bases between. In nucleotides, the CDR3 is TGTGCCAGCAGCCAAGTGGTAGATACGCAGTATTTT. Translating it yields CASSQVVDTQYF.

V usage is TRBV12-2 and J usage is TRBJ2-1; TRBD2, the D gene given by the table, was not confirmed from the DNA. TRBV12-2 is a pseudogene segment. This CDR3 spans 17 amino acids. CDR3 protein: CASRFWLAGGPRDEQFF. CDR3 nucleotides: TGTGCAAGTCGCTTTTGGCTAGCGGGAGGGCCTAGGGATGAGCAGTTCTTC.

The chain joins TRBV9 to TRBJ1-6; tentatively, D is TRBD1 (5 bases). The CDR3 has 14 amino acids. Trimming removed 0 bases at V and 6 bases at J, with 7 bases between. Germline CDR1 reads SGDLS; CDR2 reads YYNGEE. Here the CDR3 DNA reads TGTGCCAGCAGCGTAGCGCAGGGTAATTCACCCCTCCACTTT. It translates to CASSVAQGNSPLHF.

The V call is TRBV27, the J call TRBJ2-1; 8 bases fit TRBD1. Germline assignment: CDR1 MNHEY and CDR2 SMNVEV (reference sequence). The CDR3 covers 14 residues. The V and J ends lost 0 bases and 5 bases, in that order; junction bases with no gene match: 0. CDR3 in amino acids: CASSLSRGHNEQFF. CDR3 DNA: TGTGCCAGCAGTTTATCCAGGGGGCACAATGAGCAGTTCTTC.

Only a few counts were recorded for this clone. The CDR3 nucleotides are TGTGCCAGCAGCGACCGCCATAATTCACCCCTCCACTTT. It is translated as CASSDRHNSPLHF. This chain links TRBV6-4 with TRBJ1-6; no reliable D call. V lost 6 bases and J 5 bases, leaving 8 bases between the germline ends. The CDR3 sequence is 13 residues long. The germline V gene encodes CDR1 MRHNA and CDR2 SNTAGT.

This chain uses TRBV3-1 (or the pseudogene TRBV3-2) with TRBJ2-1; no clear D. The CDR3 is 18 residues long. The V end was cut by 0 bases, the J end by 0 bases, with 15 bases between. Germline V gene sequence: CDR1 LGHDT, CDR2 YNNKEL (reference sequence). CDR3 DNA sequence: TGTGCCAGCAGCCAAGATCGCTCGAGCGCAAGCTCCTACAATGAGCAGTTCTTC. Amino acid sequence: CASSQDRSSASSYNEQFF.

V and J are TRBV7-8 and TRBJ2-5, with 10 bases that match TRBD2. The germline V gene has CDR1 SGHVS and CDR2 FQNEAQ. Trimming took 3 bases from V and 5 from J; bases not matched to a gene: 9. This CDR3 comprises 16 residues. The DNA of the CDR3 is TGTGCCAGCAGCTTGCTAGCGGGAGCCCCGGGGGAGACCCAGTACTTC. This codes for CASSLLAGAPGETQYF.

The chain couples TRBV3-1 (or the pseudogene TRBV3-2) to TRBJ1-1, with D uncertain. Looked up from germline, CDR1 is LGHDT and CDR2 is YNNKEL (reference sequence). The CDR3 is 14 residues long. Between the trimmed V and J ends, which lost 1 base and 0 bases, there was a span of 6 bases. The chain's CDR3 is CASSQGDMNTEAFF. DNA for the CDR3: TGTGCCAGCAGCCAAGGGGATATGAACACTGAAGCTTTCTTT.

The chain links TRBV12-5 to TRBJ2-2; possibly TRBD1 for D (6 bases). The V gene lost 5 bases and the J gene lost 4 bases, with 14 bases spanning the gap. This CDR3 contains 15 residues. The germline CDR1 and CDR2 sequences are LGHNT and FRNRAP. CDR3 in DNA: TGTGCTAGTGGTACGCCGGGACACCTCACCGGGGAGCTGTTTTTT. It translates to CASGTPGHLTGELFF.

The CDR3 loop reads CASSPLRDPPGKLFF. The CDR3, as DNA: TGTGCCAGCAGCCCTCTCCGGGACCCCCCCGGAAAACTGTTTTTT. This chain links TRBV7-7 with TRBJ1-4, with D perhaps matching TRBD1 (5 bases). This CDR3 spans 15 amino acids. Looked up from germline, CDR1 is SSHAT and CDR2 is FNYEAQ (reference sequence). The V gene lost 5 bases and the J gene lost 10 bases, with 20 bases spanning the gap. The full variable domain, rest sourced from reference TRBV7-7 and TRBJ1-4, is GAGVSQSPRYKVTKRGQDVTLRCDPISSHATLYWYQQALGQGPEFLTYFNYEAQPDKSGLPSDRFSAERPEGSISTLTIQRTEQRDSAMYRCASSPLRDPPGKLFFGSGTQLSVL.

The chain links TRBV27 to TRBJ2-7; 15 nucleotides match TRBD2. The CDR3 is 14 amino acids. Per germline, CDR1 MNHEY and CDR2 SMNVEV (reference sequence). J lost 8 bases, V lost 3 bases, and 2 bases had no gene match. The CDR3 is CASSLGLAGGQQYF. In DNA, the CDR3 is TGTGCCAGCAGTTTGGGACTAGCGGGAGGCCAGCAGTACTTC.

This chain uses TRBV7-9 with TRBJ2-5; D might be TRBD2 (5 bases). Trimming took 1 base from V and 1 from J, leaving 19 bases between them. Germline loops: CDR1 SEHNR, CDR2 FQNEAQ (reference sequence). The length of the CDR3 is 18 residues. CDR3 protein: CASSLDSVWELGQETQYF. The CDR3 nucleotides are TGTGCCAGCAGCTTAGATTCCGTGTGGGAGTTAGGCCAAGAGACCCAGTACTTC.

V gene TRBV6-5 combines with J gene TRBJ1-1, with D unclear. The CDR3 has 10 residues. V lost 8 bases and J lost 3, with 4 bases in between. The germline V gene has CDR1 MNHEY and CDR2 SVGAGI. The CDR3, as DNA: TGTGCCAGCTGGGACACTGAAGCTTTCTTT. This translates into CASWDTEAFF.

This clone has only one observation. The chain combines TRBV7-2 with TRBJ2-7; D gene unclear. The CDR3 has 13 amino acids. Germline CDR1 and CDR2: SGHTA and FQGNSA. The ends were cut back, 3 bases at V and 1 base at J, with 7 bases in the middle. For the CDR3, the DNA is TGTGCCAGCAGCTTCGCCAGTTCCTACGAGCAGTACTTC. Protein: CASSFASSYEQYF.

The rearrangement uses TRBV3-1 (or the pseudogene TRBV3-2) and TRBJ1-2; 9 nucleotides match TRBD1. Trimming at V came to 6 bases and at J to 4 bases, leaving 3 bases not matched to a gene. The CDR3 has 13 amino acids. The germline CDR1 and CDR2 sequences are LGHDT and YNNKEL (reference sequence). CDR3: CASSPTGGYGYTF. The CDR3 DNA sequence: TGTGCCAGCAGTCCGACAGGGGGCTATGGCTACACCTTC.

This chain links TRBV4-1 with TRBJ2-7; weak D call: TRBD1 (5 bases). V was cut by 4 bases and J by 3 bases, with 10 bases left in between. The length of the CDR3 is 13 residues. Germline V gene data show CDR1 as MGHRA and CDR2 as YSYEKL. The CDR3 nucleotides are TGCGCCAGCAGCCGGACATGGGGCTACGAGCAGTACTTC. Translating gives CASSRTWGYEQYF.

V is TRBV12-5 and J is TRBJ1-6, with D possibly TRBD1 on 5 matching bases. V was trimmed by 0 bases and J by 0 bases, leaving 15 bases between them. The length of the CDR3 is 19 residues. CDR1 LGHNT and CDR2 FRNRAP come from the germline V gene. CDR3 loop: CASGLVTRDENSYNSPLHF. CDR3 DNA: TGTGCTAGTGGTTTGGTGACCCGGGACGAAAACTCCTATAATTCACCCCTCCACTTT.

CDR3 bases: TGTGCCAGCTCACCAGGGGGCCCAGGGGGCTATTCTGGCTACACCTTC. Amino acids: CASSPGGPGGYSGYTF. The chain employs TRBV18 and TRBJ1-2, with 8 bases aligning to TRBD1. The germline V gene has CDR1 KGHSH and CDR2 LQKENI. The CDR3 has 16 amino acids. V lost 2 bases, J lost 7 bases, and 12 bases stayed unmatched.